One sample yielded the 30 T cell receptor beta chains listed below, sequenced in a study of T cell responses to AZD1222 COVID-19 vaccine. Measured with immunoSEQ multiplex PCR; TCRdb has only the in-frame clones, and not every one. In the table there are about 130,000 clones, around nine tenths of which are singletons. Here the sequenced sample was peripheral blood, taken on day 0 of AZD1222 vaccination. These receptors came from an adult in good health.

V usage is TRBV12-3 or TRBV12-4 and J usage is TRBJ2-7, with D possibly being TRBD1 (5 bases). The CDR3 length is 12 residues. V lost 0 bases to trimming and J lost 7 bases, with 7 bases between them. The CDR3 loop is CASSLAGDEQYF. The CDR3 DNA sequence: TGTGCCAGCAGTTTAGCAGGGGATGAGCAGTACTTC.

Points on this clone: One end of the junction does not line up with germline, which may come from a read error. The chain recombines TRBV6-5 with TRBJ2-5, with 11 bases that match TRBD2. CDR1 and CDR2 from the germline V gene are MNHEY and SVGAGI. The CDR3 spans 12 residues. For the CDR3, the DNA is TGTGCCAGCAGAGACGAAGGGACTAGCGGTGACTTC. Translating it yields CASRDEGTSGDF.

V is TRBV7-2 and J is TRBJ1-1; D is uncertain. The CDR3 has 14 amino acids. Trimming removed 1 base at V and 3 bases at J, with 9 bases between. CDR1 and CDR2 (germline): SGHTA, FQGNSA. The chain's CDR3 is CASSLGNWDTEAFF. CDR3 DNA sequence: TGTGCCAGCAGCTTAGGCAATTGGGACACTGAAGCTTTCTTT.

V gene TRBV3-1 (or the pseudogene TRBV3-2) combines with J gene TRBJ1-1; D remains unclear. Germline-derived CDR1 and CDR2 are LGHDT and YNNKEL (reference sequence). The CDR3 covers 14 residues. V was cut by 4 bases and J by 2 bases, with 11 bases left in between. CDR3 DNA sequence: TGTGCCAGCAGCCGCCGGGTCGATAACACTGAAGCTTTCTTT. The encoded protein is CASSRRVDNTEAFF.

This sequence joins TRBV5-6 and TRBJ1-2; TRBD1 matches 10 bases. Losses at the gene ends were 4 bases for V and 8 bases for J; bases not matched to a gene: 5. The CDR3 consists of 13 residues. CDR1 and CDR2 from the germline V gene are SGHDT and YYEEEE. This chain's CDR3 is CASSRDRGPGYTF. CDR3 DNA: TGTGCCAGCAGCCGCGACAGGGGGCCCGGCTACACCTTC.

The V and J genes are TRBV19 and TRBJ1-1; TRBD1 agrees at 7 bases. This CDR3 has 13 amino acids. Germline loops: CDR1 LNHDA, CDR2 SQIVND (reference sequence). V trimming: 5 bases; J trimming: 4 bases; junction bases outside the gene matches: 4. CDR3 loop: CASSRTGSTEAFF. The CDR3 DNA reads as TGTGCCAGTAGTCGGACAGGCAGCACTGAAGCTTTCTTT.

The CDR3 DNA reads as TGTGCCAGCAGCGGAGACAGGGGGCGCGGGTCACCCCTCCACTTT. Its protein is CASSGDRGRGSPLHF. This chain joins TRBV5-4 and TRBJ1-6, with TRBD1 matching 10 bases. The CDR3 spans 15 residues. Germline V CDR1 and CDR2: SGHNT, YYREEE (reference sequence). J lost 10 bases, V lost 4 bases, and 8 bases had no gene match.

This clone has a single count. The J gene is TRBJ2-1, the V gene TRBV4-1; no reliable D call. Per germline, CDR1 MGHRA and CDR2 YSYEKL. V lost 1 base to trimming and J lost 0 bases, with 13 bases between them. The CDR3 has 17 residues. The CDR3 sequence is CASSQVIIPSSYNEQFF. The CDR3, as DNA: TGCGCCAGCAGCCAAGTAATTATTCCGAGCTCCTACAATGAGCAGTTCTTC.

The chain employs TRBV6-1 and TRBJ1-5, with D possibly TRBD1 on 5 matching bases. From germline, CDR1 is MNHNS and CDR2 SASEGT. V was shortened by 3 bases and J by 3 bases, with 12 bases between the two germline ends. The CDR3 has 15 amino acids. This CDR3 is CASSEVGGYNQPQHF. As DNA, the CDR3 is TGTGCCAGCAGTGAGGTGGGGGGGTACAATCAGCCCCAGCATTTT.

V is TRBV19 and J is TRBJ1-4; D perhaps matches TRBD1 (6 bases). CDR3 size: 17 residues. The V and J ends lost 5 bases and 0 bases respectively, with 16 bases between them. Germline V gene lookup returns CDR1 LNHDA and CDR2 SQIVND (reference sequence). The CDR3: CASSFLGQTSTNEKLFF. The CDR3 bases are TGTGCCAGTAGTTTTCTAGGACAGACCTCAACTAATGAAAAACTGTTTTTT.

CDR3 coding DNA: TGTGCCAGCAGCCCCACAGGGGGATTGAACACCGGGGAGCTGTTTTTT. It specifies CASSPTGGLNTGELFF. The V gene is TRBV5-4, the J gene TRBJ2-2; TRBD1 matches at 8 bases. The CDR3 totals 16 residues. The germline V gene encodes CDR1 SGHNT and CDR2 YYREEE (reference sequence). V lost 4 bases, J lost 1 base, and 6 bases stayed unmatched.

The gene calls are TRBV28 and TRBJ1-2; no clear D gene. In germline, CDR1 is MDHEN, CDR2 SYDVKM. Trimming pared 6 bases from V and 1 base from J, leaving 9 bases between. The CDR3 consists of 13 residues. The CDR3 region has the DNA TGTGCCAGCAGGCTATACTTTAACTATGGCTACACCTTC. Translated: CASRLYFNYGYTF.

The rearrangement joins TRBV6-5 to TRBJ2-6; D gene unclear. Trimming cost V 3 bases and J 3 bases, with 9 bases left between them. Germline V CDR1 and CDR2: MNHEY, SVGAGI. This CDR3 is 15 amino acids long. This CDR3 reads CASSYSRIGANVLTF. Written as DNA, the CDR3 is TGTGCCAGCAGTTATTCAAGAATTGGGGCCAACGTCCTGACTTTC.

This chain joins TRBV7-9 and TRBJ1-3; D gene ambiguous. V lost 5 bases and J lost 0, with 20 bases in between. CDR1 and CDR2 from the germline V gene are SEHNR and FQNEAQ (reference sequence). The CDR3 is made up of 18 amino acids. The CDR3 region is CASSPNSPVHTSGNTIYF. CDR3 sequence (DNA): TGTGCCAGCAGCCCAAACTCGCCGGTCCATACCTCTGGAAACACCATATATTTT.

The CDR3 sequence: CASSEPGLAGDEQYF. For the CDR3, the DNA is TGTGCCAGCAGTGAGCCGGGACTAGCGGGAGACGAGCAGTACTTC. The chain couples TRBV6-4 to TRBJ2-7; the match to TRBD2 covers 14 bases. V gave up 3 bases and J gave up 5 bases; unmatched junction bases: 3. Germline CDR1 reads MRHNA; CDR2 reads SNTAGT. This CDR3 has 15 residues.

This rearrangement joins TRBV18 to TRBJ2-3; no clear D. Germline assignment: CDR1 KGHSH and CDR2 LQKENI. V lost 5 bases and J 4 bases, leaving 1 base between the germline ends. This CDR3 is 10 amino acids long. CDR3 in amino acids: CASSADTQYF. The DNA of the CDR3 is TGTGCCAGCTCAGCAGATACGCAGTATTTT. Full variable domain (outside the CDR3, taken from reference TRBV18 and TRBJ2-3): NAGVMQNPRHLVRRRGQEARLRCSPMKGHSHVYWYRQLPEEGLKFMVYLQKENIIDESGMPKERFSAEFPKEGPSILRIQQVVRGDSAAYFCASSADTQYFGPGTRLTVL.

The sample holds one count of this clone. This chain links TRBV3-1 (or the pseudogene TRBV3-2) with TRBJ1-5, with D uncertain. Germline V gene lookup returns CDR1 LGHDT and CDR2 YNNKEL (reference sequence). The CDR3 totals 13 residues. Trimming stripped 0 bases from V and 2 bases from J, with 2 bases between. DNA for the CDR3: TGTGCCAGCAGCCAAGATCGCAATCAGCCCCAGCATTTT. It yields the protein CASSQDRNQPQHF.

This chain links TRBV27 with TRBJ1-2; D gene unclear. Germline V gene sequence: CDR1 MNHEY, CDR2 SMNVEV (reference sequence). The CDR3 sequence is 14 residues long. V dropped 6 bases and J dropped 8 bases, with 19 bases sitting between them. The CDR3 nucleotides are TGTGCCAGCAGACGTATGGAGGCTCCCGAGGGCTACACCTTC. The encoded protein is CASRRMEAPEGYTF.

This clone occurred a few times. This sequence joins TRBV2 and TRBJ1-5, with 8 positions matching TRBD1. CDR1 is SNHLY and CDR2 is FYNNEI in the germline V gene. J was trimmed by 7 bases and V by 8 bases; bases with no gene match: 7. CDR3 length equals 13 residues. The CDR3 nucleotides are TGTGCCAGCGGGGACAGGATCTACCAGCCCCAGCATTTT. Its translation: CASGDRIYQPQHF.

J is TRBJ1-5 and V is TRBV7-6, with D possibly matching TRBD1 (5 bases). V dropped 5 bases and J dropped 1 base, with 21 bases sitting between them. Germline CDR1 reads SGHVS; CDR2 reads FNYEAQ. This CDR3 has 18 residues. The CDR3 bases are TGTGCCAGCAGCCCAAGGGCATCGGGGGGAGGAAGCAATCAGCCCCAGCATTTT. It translates to CASSPRASGGGSNQPQHF.

The chain uses TRBV5-1 and TRBJ2-7; 10 nucleotides match TRBD1. The CDR3 length is 15 residues. CDR1 and CDR2 (germline): SGHRS, YFSETQ. J was trimmed by 3 bases and V by 3 bases; bases with no gene match: 6. CDR3 DNA sequence: TGCGCCAGCAGCTCCAGACAGGGGGCTAACTACGAGCAGTACTTC. Its protein product is CASSSRQGANYEQYF.

The J gene is TRBJ1-1, the V gene TRBV27, with D perhaps TRBD1 (5 bases). The CDR3 runs to 12 residues. Germline CDR1 MNHEY, CDR2 SMNVEV (reference sequence). The V end was cut by 6 bases, the J end by 4 bases, with 9 bases between. The CDR3 protein is CASSRGGTEAFF. The CDR3 coding sequence is TGTGCCAGCAGCCGCGGGGGCACTGAAGCTTTCTTT.

The chain combines TRBV15 with TRBJ2-1; weak D call: TRBD2 (5 bases). Germline V gene data show CDR1 as LNHNV and CDR2 as YYDKDF (reference sequence). V was shortened by 8 bases and J by 7 bases, with 18 bases between the two germline ends. The CDR3 contains 14 residues. The CDR3 sequence: CATYDISGGNEQFF. CDR3 nucleotide sequence: TGTGCCACCTATGATATAAGTGGCGGGAATGAGCAGTTCTTC.

The genes are TRBV5-6 and TRBJ2-1, with 7 bases that match TRBD1. This CDR3 region has 12 residues. After removal of 3 bases from V and 10 bases from J, the junction contained 4 bases not matched to a gene. CDR1 is SGHDT, CDR2 YYEEEE, per germline. CDR3 coding DNA: TGTGCCAGCAGCTCTAACAGGGGCGAGCAGTTCTTC. Protein sequence: CASSSNRGEQFF.

V usage is TRBV3-1 (or the pseudogene TRBV3-2) and J usage is TRBJ2-7; 10 nucleotides line up with TRBD2. V lost 4 bases, J lost 5 bases, and 11 bases stayed unmatched. Germline loops: CDR1 LGHDT, CDR2 YNNKEL (reference sequence). CDR3 length: 16 amino acids. The CDR3: CASSPRPASGSNEQYF. CDR3 nucleotides: TGTGCCAGCAGCCCTAGACCCGCTAGCGGGAGTAACGAGCAGTACTTC.

The rearrangement links TRBV19 to TRBJ1-2; tentative D call: TRBD1 (5 bases). Germline values: CDR1 LNHDA, CDR2 SQIVND (reference sequence). The V end lost 4 bases, the J end lost 0 bases, and 15 bases lay between the germline ends. This CDR3 is built from 16 residues. This CDR3 reads CASSTGGTATNYGYTF. CDR3 DNA: TGTGCCAGTAGTACTGGCGGGACCGCTACTAACTATGGCTACACCTTC.

This clone appeared once. DNA of the CDR3: TGTGCCAGCAGTGCCAGCACCAATCAGCCCCAGCATTTT. Translated, it gives CASSASTNQPQHF. The genes are TRBV25-1 and TRBJ1-5; the D is unclear. Germline CDR1 is MGHDK and CDR2 is SYGVNS. The length of the CDR3 is 13 residues. V gave up 4 bases and J gave up 3 bases, with 7 bases separating them.

The rearrangement uses TRBV29-1 and TRBJ1-2; no definite D call. Trimming took off 4 bases at V and 8 bases at J, with 14 bases between the two ends. The V gene's germline CDR1 is SQVTM and CDR2 ANQGSEA. This CDR3 region has 12 residues. The chain's CDR3 is CSVVHIYGGYTF. CDR3 sequence (DNA): TGCAGCGTTGTCCATATCTATGGCGGCTACACCTTC.

This sequence joins TRBV6-1 and TRBJ2-7, with D perhaps matching TRBD2 (5 bases). Germline CDR1 reads MNHNS; CDR2 reads SASEGT. Trimming removed 2 bases at V and 5 bases at J, with 10 bases between. The CDR3 is 13 residues long. CDR3: CASSELATNEQYF. The CDR3 DNA follows: TGTGCCAGCAGTGAACTAGCTACTAACGAGCAGTACTTC.

The chain has TRBV4-3 and TRBJ1-2; D gene unclear. Trimming stripped 0 bases from V and 4 bases from J, with 12 bases between. Germline values: CDR1 LGHNA, CDR2 YSLEER. The CDR3 is 15 residues long. This CDR3 reads CASSQDLTGIYGYTF. The CDR3, as DNA: TGCGCCAGCAGCCAAGATCTCACGGGGATCTATGGCTACACCTTC.